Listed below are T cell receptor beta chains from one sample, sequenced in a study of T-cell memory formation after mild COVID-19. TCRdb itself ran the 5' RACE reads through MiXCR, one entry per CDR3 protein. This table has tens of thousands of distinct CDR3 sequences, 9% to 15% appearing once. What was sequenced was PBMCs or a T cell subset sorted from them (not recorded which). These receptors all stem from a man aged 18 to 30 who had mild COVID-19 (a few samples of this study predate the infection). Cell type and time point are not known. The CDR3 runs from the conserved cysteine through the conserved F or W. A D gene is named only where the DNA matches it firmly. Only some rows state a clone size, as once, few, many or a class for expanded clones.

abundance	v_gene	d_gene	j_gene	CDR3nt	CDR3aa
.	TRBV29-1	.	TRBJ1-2	TGCAGCGTTGAAAGTCCCCAGGGTCGCGACACCTTC	CSVESPQGRDTF
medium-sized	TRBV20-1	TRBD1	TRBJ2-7	TGCAGTGCCGGGACAGGGTCCTACGAGCAGTACTTC	CSAGTGSYEQYF
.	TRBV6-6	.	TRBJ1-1	TGTGCCAGCAGTTACAAGGTCATCAACACTGAAGCTTTCTTT	CASSYKVINTEAFF
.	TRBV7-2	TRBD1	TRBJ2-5	TGTGCCAGCAGCGGACAGGGGGGTTCGGAGACCCAGTACTTC	CASSGQGGSETQYF
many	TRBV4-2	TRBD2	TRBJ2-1	TGTGCCAGCAGCCAAGCCTTACTAGCGGGGGGACACAATGAGCAGTTCTTC	CASSQALLAGGHNEQFF
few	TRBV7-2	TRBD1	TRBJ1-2	TGTGCCAGCAGCCGCCGCTGGGGACAGGGAGCTAACTATGGCTACACCTTC	CASSRRWGQGANYGYTF
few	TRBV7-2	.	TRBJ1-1	TGTGCCAGCAGCAAACAGGAGAACACTGAAGCTTTCTTT	CASSKQENTEAFF
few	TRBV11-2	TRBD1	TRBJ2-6	TGTGCCAGCACCCCATTCAGGGACAGGGGATTTGGGGCCAACGTCCTGACTTTC	CASTPFRDRGFGANVLTF
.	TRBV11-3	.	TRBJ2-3	TGTGCCAGCAGCTTAGGTTTACAGTCCCCTAGCACAGATACGCAGTATTTT	CASSLGLQSPSTDTQYF
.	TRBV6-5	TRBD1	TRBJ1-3	TGTGCCAGCAGGCCGATGACAGGGGCCCAGAGCTCTGGAAACACCATATATTTT	CASRPMTGAQSSGNTIYF
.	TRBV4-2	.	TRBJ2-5	TGTGCCAGCAGCCAAGATAGGGGGGGGGAGACCCAGTACTTC	CASSQDRGGETQYF
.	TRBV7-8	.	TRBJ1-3	TGTGCCAGCAGCCCGGACCGGGAGGACACCATATATTTT	CASSPDREDTIYF
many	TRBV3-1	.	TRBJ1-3	TGTGCCAGCAGCCACTTGACGGCTGGAAACACCATATATTTT	CASSHLTAGNTIYF
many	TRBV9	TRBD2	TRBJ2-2	TGTGCCAGTATGGCGGGGGGCCCCACCGGGGAGCTGTTTTTT	CASMAGGPTGELFF
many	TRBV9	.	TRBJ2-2	TGTGCCAGCAGCCCTCGAGTTCGCAGGGCGTCCACCGGGGAGCTGTTTTTT	CASSPRVRRASTGELFF
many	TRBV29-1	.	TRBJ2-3	TGCAGCGTCCGGCGGGGAACCGCCACAGATACGCAGTATTTT	CSVRRGTATDTQYF
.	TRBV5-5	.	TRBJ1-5	TGTGCCAGCAGCTTGAAGTGGGGGGGTACTCAGCCCCAGCATTTT	CASSLKWGGTQPQHF
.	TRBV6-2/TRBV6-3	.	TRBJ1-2	TGTGCCAGCAGTCGGATCTCCTCGACCTCTGGCTACACCTTC	CASSRISSTSGYTF
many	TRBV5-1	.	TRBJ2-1	TGCGCCAGCAGCTGGACCCTATTGTACAATGAGCAGTTCTTC	CASSWTLLYNEQFF
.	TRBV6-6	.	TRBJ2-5	TGTGCCAACAGACAGGGTCCGGGGGAGTGGGAGACCCAGTACTTC	CANRQGPGEWETQYF
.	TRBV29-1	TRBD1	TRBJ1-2	TGCAGCGTTGATTCCGGGACAGGGGCCCACAACTATTATGGCTACACCTTC	CSVDSGTGAHNYYGYTF
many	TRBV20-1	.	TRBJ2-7	TGCAGTGCTACCGACGGGAACTACGAGCAGTACTTC	CSATDGNYEQYF
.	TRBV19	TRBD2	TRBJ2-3	TGTGCCAGTAGAACGGACCGGGAGGCGGGCACAGATACGCAGTATTTT	CASRTDREAGTDTQYF
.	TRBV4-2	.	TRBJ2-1	TGTGCCAGCAGCCAAGATGGGCAGCTTTACAATGAGCAGTTCTTC	CASSQDGQLYNEQFF
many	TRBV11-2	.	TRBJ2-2	TGTGCCAGCAAACCCGGTGGAGGGGCGGCCACCGGGGAGCTGTTTTTT	CASKPGGGAATGELFF
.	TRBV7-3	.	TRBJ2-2	TGTGCCAGCAGCTTAAATTCAAACACCGGGGAGCTGTTTTTT	CASSLNSNTGELFF
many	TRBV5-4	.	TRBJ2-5	TGTGCCAGCAGCTTAAGAGAGACCCAGTACTTC	CASSLRETQYF
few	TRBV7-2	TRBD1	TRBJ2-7	TGTGCCAGCAGCTTCGACGACAGGGCACCCTACGAGCAGTACTTC	CASSFDDRAPYEQYF
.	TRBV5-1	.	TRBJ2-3	TGCGCCAGCAGCTTGGGGTACCGGGACCGGCGGGCAGATACGCAGTATTTT	CASSLGYRDRRADTQYF
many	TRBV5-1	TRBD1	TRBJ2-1	TGCGCCAGCAGCACCAGGACAGGGGATGGTGAGCAGTTCTTC	CASSTRTGDGEQFF
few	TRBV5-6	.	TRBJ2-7	TGTGCCAGCAGCTTGGCCAGCTCCTACGAGCAGTACTTC	CASSLASSYEQYF
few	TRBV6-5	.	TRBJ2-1	TGTGCCAGCGGGCGGGACAGCTCCTACAATGAGCAGTTCTTC	CASGRDSSYNEQFF
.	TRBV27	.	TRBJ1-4	TGTGCCAGCAGTTTCCGAACTAATGAAAAACTGTTTTTT	CASSFRTNEKLFF
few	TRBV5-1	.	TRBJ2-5	TGCGCCAGCAGCTTGGGGGGTCCGGAGACCCAGTACTTC	CASSLGGPETQYF
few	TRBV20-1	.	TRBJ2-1	TGCAGTGCTAGACCCCGAGTGAGGGGGGGCCTCGGGAATGAGCAGTTCTTC	CSARPRVRGGLGNEQFF
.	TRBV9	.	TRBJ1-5	TGTGCCAGCAGCGTAGGGCCCTCTGGGCCAGATCAGCCCCAGCATTTT	CASSVGPSGPDQPQHF
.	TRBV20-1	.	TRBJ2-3	TGCAGTGCTCGGGGGACAGTTGGAGATACGCAGTATTTT	CSARGTVGDTQYF
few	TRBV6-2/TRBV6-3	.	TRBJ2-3	TGTGCCAGCAGTTACAGATCGGGCCGATCGGGGGATACGCAGTATTTT	CASSYRSGRSGDTQYF
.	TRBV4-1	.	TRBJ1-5	TGCGCCAGCAGCCAACAGGGCGGTCAGCCCCAGCATTTT	CASSQQGGQPQHF